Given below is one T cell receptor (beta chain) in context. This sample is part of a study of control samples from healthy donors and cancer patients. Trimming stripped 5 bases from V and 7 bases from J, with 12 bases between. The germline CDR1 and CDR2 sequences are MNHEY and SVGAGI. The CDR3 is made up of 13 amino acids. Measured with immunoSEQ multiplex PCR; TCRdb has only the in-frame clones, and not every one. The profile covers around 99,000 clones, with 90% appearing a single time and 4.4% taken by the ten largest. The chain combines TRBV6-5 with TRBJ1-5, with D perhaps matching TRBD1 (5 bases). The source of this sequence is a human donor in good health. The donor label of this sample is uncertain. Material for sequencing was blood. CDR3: CASSTLREQPQHF. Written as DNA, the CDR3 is TGTGCCAGCAGTACCCTCAGGGAACAGCCCCAGCATTTT.